This T cell receptor (beta chain) was observed in a study of shared clonotypes between healthy human individuals. Assay used: immunoSEQ multiplex PCR; TCRdb lists only in-frame clones, some missing. The table has approximately 700,000 clones, about 80% seen once. This clone was seen once. The CDR3 loop spans 14 amino acids. Germline V gene lookup returns CDR1 SGHRS and CDR2 YFSETQ. V lost 3 bases, J lost 5 bases, and 7 bases stayed unmatched. The material sequenced was memory CD4+ T cells sorted from blood. Subset given: CD45RA-negative fraction. The J gene is TRBJ2-5, the V gene TRBV5-1; 7 positions match TRBD2. The source of this sequence is a woman in her twenties or thirties in good health. As DNA, the CDR3 is TGCGCCAGCAGCTCGGGACTATCCGAGGAGACCCAGTACTTC. Amino acid sequence: CASSSGLSEETQYF.